This TCR beta chain was recovered during a study of T-cell memory formation after mild COVID-19. On the study more broadly: The two donors had largely donor-specific TCR clusters.

Study-wide results and caveats: CD4/CD8 balance held among clones contracting day 15 to 85, and later expanders leaned CD4+.

V lost 2 bases, J lost 3 bases, and 5 bases stayed unmatched. The length of the CDR3 is 15 residues. The germline V gene has CDR1 MNHEY and CDR2 SVGAGI. This clonotype showed up many times. The antigen is not known. MiXCR, applied by TCRdb to the 5' RACE reads, yields one record per CDR3 protein. The sample records 60,000 to 65,000 distinct CDR3 sequences, about a tenth being singletons. The clonotype originates from a man between 18 and 35 years old who had mild COVID-19 (a few samples of this study predate the infection). Cell type and time point are not known. The chain couples TRBV6-5 to TRBJ2-7; 9 bases match TRBD1. The specimen sequenced was PBMCs or a T cell subset sorted from them (not recorded which). CDR3 amino acids: CASSYLDRGRYEQYF. As DNA, the CDR3 is TGTGCCAGCAGTTACCTGGACAGGGGACGCTACGAGCAGTACTTC.